This T cell receptor (beta chain) was obtained from a study of identifying expanded T cells in peripheral blood. The germline V gene has CDR1 SNHLY and CDR2 FYNNEI. The CDR3 spans 13 residues. The table lists this clone with a count of one. One end of the junction fails to match germline, which may point to a read error. Healthy donors had no documented immune events, such as infections, while sampled. This table comes from immunoSEQ multiplex PCR, and its TCRdb copy is limited to in-frame clones, with some not included. The sample contains about 100,000 clones, roughly 88% of which appear only once. This receptor was obtained from a person aged 18 to 75 in good health. This chain uses TRBV2 with TRBJ2-1; TRBD1 agrees at 8 bases. The material sequenced was blood. The CDR3 loop is CASTAPGTGTSVF. CDR3 bases: TGTGCCAGCACCGCCCCCGGGACAGGAACATCGGTCTTC.